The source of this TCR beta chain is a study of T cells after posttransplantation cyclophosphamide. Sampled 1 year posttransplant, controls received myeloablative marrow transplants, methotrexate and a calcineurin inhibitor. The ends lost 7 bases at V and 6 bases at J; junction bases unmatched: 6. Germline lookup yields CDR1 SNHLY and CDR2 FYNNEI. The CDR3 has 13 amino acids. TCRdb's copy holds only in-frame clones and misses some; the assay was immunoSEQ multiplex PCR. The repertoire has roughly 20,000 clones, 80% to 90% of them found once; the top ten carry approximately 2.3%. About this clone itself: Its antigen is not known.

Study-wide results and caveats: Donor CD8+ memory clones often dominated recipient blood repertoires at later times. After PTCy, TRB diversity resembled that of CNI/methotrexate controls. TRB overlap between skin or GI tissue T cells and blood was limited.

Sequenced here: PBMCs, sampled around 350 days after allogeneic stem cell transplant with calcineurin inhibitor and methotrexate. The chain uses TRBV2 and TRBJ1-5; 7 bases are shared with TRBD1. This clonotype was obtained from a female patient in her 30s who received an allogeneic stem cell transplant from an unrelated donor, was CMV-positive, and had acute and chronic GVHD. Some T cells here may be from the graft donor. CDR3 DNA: TGTGCCAGCACACGAGGACAGGCTCAGCCCCAGCATTTT. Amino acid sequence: CASTRGQAQPQHF.